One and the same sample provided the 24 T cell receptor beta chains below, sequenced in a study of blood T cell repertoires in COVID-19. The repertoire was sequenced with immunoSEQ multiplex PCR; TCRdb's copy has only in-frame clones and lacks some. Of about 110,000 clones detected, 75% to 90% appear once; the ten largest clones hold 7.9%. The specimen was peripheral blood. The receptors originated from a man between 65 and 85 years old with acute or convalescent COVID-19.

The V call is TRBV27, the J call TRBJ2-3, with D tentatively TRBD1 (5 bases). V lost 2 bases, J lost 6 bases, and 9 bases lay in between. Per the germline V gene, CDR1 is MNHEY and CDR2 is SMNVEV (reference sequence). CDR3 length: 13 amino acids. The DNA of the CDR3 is TGTGCCAGCAGTTTACAGGGTTCGGATACGCAGTATTTT. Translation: CASSLQGSDTQYF.

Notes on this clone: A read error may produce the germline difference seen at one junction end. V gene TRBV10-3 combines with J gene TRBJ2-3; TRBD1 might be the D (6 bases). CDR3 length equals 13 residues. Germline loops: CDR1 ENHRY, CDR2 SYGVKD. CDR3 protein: CAFRGPSTDTQYF. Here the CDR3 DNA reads TGTGCCTTCAGGGGCCCTAGCACAGATACGCAGTATTTT.

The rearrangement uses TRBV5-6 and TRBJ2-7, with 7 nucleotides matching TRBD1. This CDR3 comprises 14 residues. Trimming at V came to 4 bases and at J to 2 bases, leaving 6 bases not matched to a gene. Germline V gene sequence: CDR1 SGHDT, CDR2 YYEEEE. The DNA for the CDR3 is TGTGCCAGCAGCGTTCAGGGGGTTGCCTACGAGCAGTACTTC. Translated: CASSVQGVAYEQYF.

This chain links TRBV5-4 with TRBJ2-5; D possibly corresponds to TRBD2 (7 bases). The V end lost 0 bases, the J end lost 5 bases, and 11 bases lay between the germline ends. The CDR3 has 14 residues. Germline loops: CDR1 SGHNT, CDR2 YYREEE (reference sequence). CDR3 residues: CASSLEGGLETQYF. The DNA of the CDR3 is TGTGCCAGCAGCTTGGAGGGGGGGTTGGAGACCCAGTACTTC.

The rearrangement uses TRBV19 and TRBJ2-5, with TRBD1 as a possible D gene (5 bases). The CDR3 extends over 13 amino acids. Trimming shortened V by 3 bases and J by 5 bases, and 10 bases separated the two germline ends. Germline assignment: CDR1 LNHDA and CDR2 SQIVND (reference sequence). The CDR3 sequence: CASSMQGSETQYF. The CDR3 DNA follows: TGTGCCAGTAGTATGCAGGGATCGGAGACCCAGTACTTC.

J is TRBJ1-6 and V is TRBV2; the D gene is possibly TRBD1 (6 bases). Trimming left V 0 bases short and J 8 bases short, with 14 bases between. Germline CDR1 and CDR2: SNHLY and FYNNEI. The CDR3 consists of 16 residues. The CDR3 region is CASSEALGATDSPLHF. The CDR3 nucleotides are TGTGCCAGCAGTGAAGCGTTGGGGGCGACGGATTCACCCCTCCACTTT.

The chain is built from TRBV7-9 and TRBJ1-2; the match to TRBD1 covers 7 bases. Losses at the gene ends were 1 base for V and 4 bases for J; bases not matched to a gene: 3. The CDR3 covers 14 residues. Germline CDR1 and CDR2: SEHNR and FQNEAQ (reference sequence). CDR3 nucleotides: TGTGCCAGCAGCTTAGAGGGGGCGAGCTATGGCTACACCTTC. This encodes CASSLEGASYGYTF.

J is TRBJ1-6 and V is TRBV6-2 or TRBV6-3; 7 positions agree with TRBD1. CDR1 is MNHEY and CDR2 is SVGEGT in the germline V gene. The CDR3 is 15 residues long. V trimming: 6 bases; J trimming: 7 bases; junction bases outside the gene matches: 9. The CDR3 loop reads CASSLVPGQNSPLHF. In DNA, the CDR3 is TGTGCCAGCAGCCTCGTCCCGGGACAGAATTCACCCCTCCACTTT.

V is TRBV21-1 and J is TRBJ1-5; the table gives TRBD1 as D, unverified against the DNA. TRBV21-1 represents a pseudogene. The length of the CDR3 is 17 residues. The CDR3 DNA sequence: TGTGCCAGCGGAAGAGGGGGTGACGGATGTAGCAATCAGCCCCAGCATTTT. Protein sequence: CASGRGGDGCSNQPQHF.

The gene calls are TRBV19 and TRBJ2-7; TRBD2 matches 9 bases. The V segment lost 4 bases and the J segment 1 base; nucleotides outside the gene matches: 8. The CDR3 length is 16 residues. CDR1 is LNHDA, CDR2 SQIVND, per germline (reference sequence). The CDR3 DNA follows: TGTGCCAGTAGTAACCCAGGGACTAGCCATTCCTACGAGCAGTACTTC. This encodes CASSNPGTSHSYEQYF.

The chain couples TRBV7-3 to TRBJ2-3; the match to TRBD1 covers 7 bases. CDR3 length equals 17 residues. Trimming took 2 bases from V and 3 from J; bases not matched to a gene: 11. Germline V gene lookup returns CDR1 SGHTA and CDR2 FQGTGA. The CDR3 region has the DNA TGTGCCAGCAGCTTAGAGTCGCCGGCAGGGGGAACAGATACGCAGTATTTT. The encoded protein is CASSLESPAGGTDTQYF. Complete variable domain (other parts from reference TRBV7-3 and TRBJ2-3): GAGVSQTPSNKVTEKGKYVELRCDPISGHTALYWYRQSLGQGPEFLIYFQGTGAADDSGLPNDRFFAVRPEGSVSTLKIQRTERGDSAVYLCASSLESPAGGTDTQYFGPGTRLTVL.

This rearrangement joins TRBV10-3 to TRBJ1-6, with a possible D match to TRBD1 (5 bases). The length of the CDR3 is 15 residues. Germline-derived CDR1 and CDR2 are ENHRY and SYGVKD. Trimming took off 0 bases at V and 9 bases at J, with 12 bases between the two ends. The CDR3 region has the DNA TGTGCCATCAGTGAGTCGGGGCAGGGAGGTTCACCCCTCCACTTT. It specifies CAISESGQGGSPLHF.

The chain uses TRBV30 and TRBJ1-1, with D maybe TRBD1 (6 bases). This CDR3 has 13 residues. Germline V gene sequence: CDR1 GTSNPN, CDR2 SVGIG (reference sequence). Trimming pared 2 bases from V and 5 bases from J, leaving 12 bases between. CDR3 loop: CAWSRGGATEAFF. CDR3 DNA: TGTGCCTGGAGTCGGGGGGGCGCGACTGAAGCTTTCTTT.

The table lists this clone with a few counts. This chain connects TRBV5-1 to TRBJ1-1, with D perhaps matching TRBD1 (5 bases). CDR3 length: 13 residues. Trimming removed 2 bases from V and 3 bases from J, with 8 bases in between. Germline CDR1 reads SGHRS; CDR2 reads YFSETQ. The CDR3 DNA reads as TGCGCCAGCAGCTTATCACAGGACACTGAAGCTTTCTTT. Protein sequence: CASSLSQDTEAFF.

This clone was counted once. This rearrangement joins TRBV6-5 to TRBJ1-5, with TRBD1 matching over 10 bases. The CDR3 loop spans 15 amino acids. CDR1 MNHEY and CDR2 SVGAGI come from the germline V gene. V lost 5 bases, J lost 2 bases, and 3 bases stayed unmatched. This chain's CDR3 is CASSHGTGGNQPQHF. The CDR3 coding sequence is TGTGCCAGCAGTCACGGGACAGGGGGCAATCAGCCCCAGCATTTT.

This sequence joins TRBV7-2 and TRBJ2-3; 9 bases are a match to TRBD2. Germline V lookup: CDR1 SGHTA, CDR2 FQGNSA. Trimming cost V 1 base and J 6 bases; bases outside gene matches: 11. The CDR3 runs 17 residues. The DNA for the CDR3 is TGTGCCAGCAGCTTAGTGGTACCGCGGGGGGGCCGGGATACGCAGTATTTT. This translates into CASSLVVPRGGRDTQYF.

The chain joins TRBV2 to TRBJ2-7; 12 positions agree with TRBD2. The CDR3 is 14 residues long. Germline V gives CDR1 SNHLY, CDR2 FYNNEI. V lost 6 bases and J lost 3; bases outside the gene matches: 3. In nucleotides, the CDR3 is TGTGCCAGCAGCGCACTAGCGGGGGGCTACGAGCAGTACTTC. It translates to CASSALAGGYEQYF.

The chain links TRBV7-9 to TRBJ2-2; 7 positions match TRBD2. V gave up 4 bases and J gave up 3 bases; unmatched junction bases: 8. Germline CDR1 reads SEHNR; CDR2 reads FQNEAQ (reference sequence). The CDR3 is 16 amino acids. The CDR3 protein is CASSSPSGGHTGELFF. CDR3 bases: TGTGCCAGCAGCTCGCCTAGCGGAGGTCACACCGGGGAGCTGTTTTTT.

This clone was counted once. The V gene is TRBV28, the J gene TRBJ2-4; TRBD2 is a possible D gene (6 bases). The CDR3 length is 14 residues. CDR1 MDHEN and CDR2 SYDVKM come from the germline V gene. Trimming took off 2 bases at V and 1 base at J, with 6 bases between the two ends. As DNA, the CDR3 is TGTGCCAGCAGTTTAGGAGGGGCCAAAAACATTCAGTACTTC. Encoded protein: CASSLGGAKNIQYF.

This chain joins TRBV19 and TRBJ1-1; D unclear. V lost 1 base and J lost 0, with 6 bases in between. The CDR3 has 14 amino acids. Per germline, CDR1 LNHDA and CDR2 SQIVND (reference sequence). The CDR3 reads CASSIGVMNTEAFF. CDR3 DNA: TGTGCCAGTAGTATAGGAGTTATGAACACTGAAGCTTTCTTT.

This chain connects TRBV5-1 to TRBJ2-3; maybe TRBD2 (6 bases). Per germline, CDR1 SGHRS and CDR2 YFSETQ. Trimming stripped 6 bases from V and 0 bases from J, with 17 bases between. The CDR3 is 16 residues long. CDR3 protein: CASTVTGDSSTDTQYF. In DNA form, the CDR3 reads TGCGCCAGCACCGTCACGGGAGACAGCAGCACAGATACGCAGTATTTT.

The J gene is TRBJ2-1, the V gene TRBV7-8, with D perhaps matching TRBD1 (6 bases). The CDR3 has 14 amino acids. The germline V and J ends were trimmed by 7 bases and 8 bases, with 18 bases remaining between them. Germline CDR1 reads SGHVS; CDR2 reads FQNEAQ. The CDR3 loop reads CASNGQTPGDEQFF. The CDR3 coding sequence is TGTGCCAGCAATGGGCAGACTCCAGGGGATGAGCAGTTCTTC.

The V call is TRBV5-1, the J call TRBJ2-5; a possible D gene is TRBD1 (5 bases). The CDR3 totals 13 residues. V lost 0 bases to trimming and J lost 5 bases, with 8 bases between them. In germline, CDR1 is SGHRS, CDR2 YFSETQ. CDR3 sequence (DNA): TGCGCCAGCAGCTTGGGGGCAGGGGAGACCCAGTACTTC. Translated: CASSLGAGETQYF.

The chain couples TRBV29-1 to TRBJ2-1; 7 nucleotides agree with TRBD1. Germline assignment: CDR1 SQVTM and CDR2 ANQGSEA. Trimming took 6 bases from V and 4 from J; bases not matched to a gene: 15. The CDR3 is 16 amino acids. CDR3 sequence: CSVLNYGTELYNEQFF. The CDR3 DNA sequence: TGCAGCGTGTTGAACTACGGGACAGAACTTTACAATGAGCAGTTCTTC.